This T cell receptor beta chain originates from a study of CD8 T cells in ankylosing spondylitis. Study-level points and caveats: Blood from ankylosing spondylitis patients appeared to carry a characteristic roughly 8-variant TCR beta motif.

This CDR3 contains 13 residues. Germline CDR1 reads MNHEY; CDR2 reads SVGEGT. Trimming cost V 8 bases and J 7 bases; bases outside gene matches: 6. The table lists this clonotype with a count of one. Its antigen is unidentified. TCRdb reanalysed the 5' RACE reads using MiXCR and keeps one entry per CDR3 protein. The sample lists 200,000 to 250,000 distinct CDR3 sequences; 15% to 20% were seen once. This clonotype originated in a male donor with ankylosing spondylitis. The chain couples TRBV6-2 or TRBV6-3 to TRBJ2-1, with TRBD2 identical over 9 bases. Sequencing used blood, either unsorted or a sorted T cell fraction (not recorded which). The CDR3 loop reads CASSLAGRNEQFF. CDR3 coding DNA: TGTGCCAGCTCCCTAGCGGGAAGGAATGAGCAGTTCTTC.